What follows are 26 T cell receptor beta chains derived from one specimen sequenced in a study of high-grade serous ovarian cancer treatment subgroups. The table came from immunoSEQ multiplex PCR; TCRdb's copy has only in-frame clones and leaves some out. The sample includes about 18,000 clones, roughly four fifths of them seen just once. Tumor tissue was taken before any definitive surgery or chemotherapy was given. Specimen: tumor tissue. These receptors originate from a human donor with high-grade serous ovarian cancer.

V usage is TRBV30 and J usage is TRBJ2-2; D is perhaps TRBD2 (7 bases). V was shortened by 4 bases and J by 3 bases, with 12 bases between the two germline ends. This CDR3 comprises 14 residues. Germline loops: CDR1 GTSNPN, CDR2 SVGIG (reference sequence). CDR3 bases: TGTGCCTGGAAGGGGGGGCTTTACACCGGGGAGCTGTTTTTT. It yields the protein CAWKGGLYTGELFF.

The chain recombines TRBV5-1 with TRBJ2-5; D gene unclear. Between the trimmed V and J ends, which lost 4 bases and 4 bases, there was a span of 14 bases. The CDR3 spans 14 residues. The germline gives CDR1 SGHRS, CDR2 YFSETQ. The CDR3 bases are TGCGCCAGCAGCCGACCGGAGCCGCCAGAGACCCAGTACTTC. Amino acids: CASSRPEPPETQYF.

The chain couples TRBV5-4 to TRBJ2-1; 12 bases are shared with TRBD2. The V gene end was trimmed by 4 bases and the J gene end by 0 bases; junction bases not matched to a gene: 5. Germline assignment: CDR1 SGHNT and CDR2 YYREEE (reference sequence). The CDR3 is 17 residues long. The DNA for the CDR3 is TGTGCCAGCAGCCCCGGACTAGCGGGGAGCTCCTACAATGAGCAGTTCTTC. Protein sequence: CASSPGLAGSSYNEQFF. Full variable domain (remainder filled in from reference TRBV5-4 and TRBJ2-1): ETGVTQSPTHLIKTRGQQVTLRCSSQSGHNTVSWYQQALGQGPQFIFQYYREEENGRGNFPPRFSGLQFPNYSSELNVNALELDDSALYLCASSPGLAGSSYNEQFFGPGTRLTVL.

V and J are TRBV2 and TRBJ2-7; D gene unclear. CDR3 length: 14 residues. Trimming left V 6 bases short and J 7 bases short, with 19 bases between. Germline loops: CDR1 SNHLY, CDR2 FYNNEI. In DNA, the CDR3 is TGTGCCAGCAGGCCAGGCCGTCAGCGTTTTGAGCAGTACTTC. Translation gives CASRPGRQRFEQYF.

V is TRBV19 and J is TRBJ1-1, with unresolved D. Per the germline V gene, CDR1 is LNHDA and CDR2 is SQIVND (reference sequence). This CDR3 spans 17 amino acids. Trimming removed 5 bases at V and 0 bases at J, with 19 bases between. The CDR3 region is CASSPQPWQPMNTEAFF. The DNA for the CDR3 is TGTGCCAGTAGTCCGCAGCCGTGGCAGCCTATGAACACTGAAGCTTTCTTT.

This clone was observed a few times. The chain links TRBV6-1 to TRBJ1-2; TRBD1 matches at 8 bases. V lost 0 bases and J lost 6; bases outside the gene matches: 9. The CDR3 covers 16 residues. Looked up from germline, CDR1 is MNHNS and CDR2 is SASEGT. The CDR3 DNA sequence: TGTGCCAGCAGTGAAGCTCTGGGACAGGCAATCGATGGCTACACCTTC. Translating it yields CASSEALGQAIDGYTF.

The V and J genes are TRBV7-9 and TRBJ2-5, with 8 nucleotides matching TRBD2. Trimming took 1 base from V and 12 from J; bases not matched to a gene: 4. The CDR3 consists of 12 residues. Germline V gene data show CDR1 as SEHNR and CDR2 as FQNEAQ (reference sequence). The CDR3 coding sequence is TGTGCCAGCAGCTTAGAGCTCGGGAGGGAGTACTTC. This encodes CASSLELGREYF.

This chain uses TRBV27 with TRBJ2-7; D is unclear. This CDR3 is 13 amino acids long. Germline CDR1 reads MNHEY; CDR2 reads SMNVEV (reference sequence). V lost 2 bases, J lost 3 bases, and 8 bases lay in between. The CDR3 bases are TGTGCCAGCAGTTTAAACACGGACTACGAGCAGTACTTC. Encoded protein: CASSLNTDYEQYF.

The chain's CDR3 is CASRETGQAQETQYF. The CDR3 coding sequence is TGTGCCAGCCGCGAAACAGGACAGGCACAAGAGACCCAGTACTTC. The J gene is TRBJ2-5, the V gene TRBV5-4; TRBD1 matches 7 bases. This CDR3 has 15 amino acids. V was clipped by 7 bases and J by 2 bases; unmatched bases: 11. Germline loops: CDR1 SGHNT, CDR2 YYREEE (reference sequence).

The chain joins TRBV6-4 to TRBJ1-1, with 10 positions matching TRBD1. Per germline, CDR1 MRHNA and CDR2 SNTAGT. The CDR3 totals 14 residues. The ends lost 6 bases at V and 0 bases at J; junction bases unmatched: 1. CDR3 sequence: CASRGTGVNTEAFF. The CDR3, as DNA: TGTGCCAGCAGGGGGACAGGGGTGAACACTGAAGCTTTCTTT.

As to this clone: Relative to the germline gene, one junction end is altered; a read error may explain this. This same CDR3 is encoded by further DNA sequences in the sample. In nucleotides, the CDR3 is TGTGCCAGCAGCGGTTGGTCCTCAGACGAGCAGTATTTC. Protein sequence: CASSGWSSDEQYF. This sequence joins TRBV9 and TRBJ2-7; no reliable D call. Germline values: CDR1 SGDLS, CDR2 YYNGEE. The CDR3 totals 13 residues. Full variable domain (rest looked up from reference TRBV9 and TRBJ2-7): DSGVTQTPKHLITATGQRVTLRCSPRSGDLSVYWYQQSLDQGLQFLIQYYNGEERAKGNILERFSAQQFPDLHSELNLSSLELGDSALYFCASSGWSSDEQYFGPGTRLTVT.

As for this clone: A junction boundary mismatches the germline segment, possibly from a read error. The chain combines TRBV30 with TRBJ2-7, with TRBD1 matching 7 bases. Germline CDR1 reads GTSNPN; CDR2 reads SVGIG (reference sequence). CDR3 length: 14 amino acids. The CDR3, as DNA: TGTGCCTGGAACAGAAACAGGGGAACCTACGAGCGGTACTTC. Amino acids: CAWNRNRGTYERYF.

The V call is TRBV28, the J call TRBJ1-2, with 8 bases that match TRBD1. The CDR3 has 15 residues. Per the germline V gene, CDR1 is MDHEN and CDR2 is SYDVKM. Unmatched junction bases numbered 9, after V lost 5 bases and J lost 4 bases. This CDR3 is CASSLRQGYGYGYTF. The CDR3 DNA sequence: TGTGCCAGCAGTCTGAGACAGGGGTATGGCTATGGCTACACCTTC.

This chain joins TRBV7-2 and TRBJ2-7; D is unresolved. The CDR3 has 12 residues. Germline V gives CDR1 SGHTA, CDR2 FQGNSA. Deletions cut 5 bases from V and 1 base from J, with 6 bases between. The CDR3 DNA follows: TGTGCCAGCAGCATCAATTCCTACGAGCAGTACTTC. Encoded protein: CASSINSYEQYF.

V gene TRBV10-3 combines with J gene TRBJ1-6, with TRBD1 matching 9 bases. The CDR3 has 15 amino acids. The trim removed 3 bases at V and 7 bases at J, leaving 4 bases unmatched. Germline assignment: CDR1 ENHRY and CDR2 SYGVKD. CDR3 coding DNA: TGTGCCATCAGTGAACAGGGGGCGCACAATTCACCCCTCCACTTT. It is translated as CAISEQGAHNSPLHF.

J is TRBJ2-6 and V is TRBV19, with D possibly matching TRBD1 (5 bases). The germline V and J ends were trimmed by 0 bases and 0 bases, with 6 bases remaining between them. Germline V gene lookup returns CDR1 LNHDA and CDR2 SQIVND (reference sequence). The CDR3 consists of 16 residues. The CDR3 DNA reads as TGTGCCAGTAGTATAGATAGGGGCTCTGGGGCCAACGTCCTGACTTTC. It codes for CASSIDRGSGANVLTF.

The chain links TRBV13 to TRBJ2-7; D is perhaps TRBD1 (7 bases). This CDR3 region has 19 residues. From germline, CDR1 is PRHDT and CDR2 FYEKMQ (reference sequence). V shed 5 bases and J shed 2 bases, with 28 bases lying between them. The CDR3 loop reads CASSPAGGQINTNPYEQYF. The CDR3 nucleotides read TGTGCCAGCAGCCCCGCCGGGGGACAGATAAATACGAATCCCTACGAGCAGTACTTC.

As concerns this clone: This CDR3 is also generated by other DNA sequences in the sample. The rearrangement joins TRBV19 to TRBJ1-1, with D possibly matching TRBD1 (5 bases). CDR1 is LNHDA and CDR2 is SQIVND in the germline V gene (reference sequence). The CDR3 is 13 residues long. The ends were cut back, 7 bases at V and 1 base at J, with 10 bases in the middle. The CDR3 bases are TGTGCCAGTATCCCAGGGCAGAACACTGAAGCTTTCTTT. Translated: CASIPGQNTEAFF. The whole variable domain, filled in from reference TRBV19 and TRBJ1-1, reads DGGITQSPKYLFRKEGQNVTLSCEQNLNHDAMYWYRQDPGQGLRLIYYSQIVNDFQKGDIAEGYSVSREKKESFPLTVTSAQKNPTAFYLCASIPGQNTEAFFGQGTRLTVV.

The V and J genes are TRBV30 and TRBJ2-6; D is uncertain. The CDR3 extends over 13 amino acids. Germline V gene data show CDR1 as GTSNPN and CDR2 as SVGIG (reference sequence). Trimming took off 0 bases at V and 4 bases at J, with 4 bases between the two ends. CDR3 residues: CAWSVDGANVLTF. CDR3 DNA sequence: TGTGCCTGGAGTGTGGACGGGGCCAACGTCCTGACTTTC.

The genes are TRBV27 and TRBJ2-7; perhaps TRBD2 as D (5 bases). Germline V gene data show CDR1 as MNHEY and CDR2 as SMNVEV (reference sequence). V lost 6 bases, J lost 2 bases, and 11 bases lay in between. CDR3 length equals 13 residues. CDR3 residues: CASRRSGPYEQYF. The CDR3 DNA follows: TGTGCCAGCAGGCGGAGCGGTCCCTACGAGCAGTACTTC.

The chain couples TRBV19 to TRBJ2-3, with TRBD2 matching over 7 bases. CDR3 length: 15 residues. Looked up from germline, CDR1 is LNHDA and CDR2 is SQIVND (reference sequence). V was clipped by 1 base and J by 4 bases; unmatched bases: 5. CDR3 bases: TGTGCCAGTAGTATAGCGGGCGGGAGTTCAGATACGCAGTATTTT. This gives the protein CASSIAGGSSDTQYF.

This rearrangement joins TRBV29-1 to TRBJ2-1; the D gene is possibly TRBD1 (6 bases). The CDR3 has 12 residues. Germline V gives CDR1 SQVTM, CDR2 ANQGSEA. V dropped 2 bases and J dropped 12 bases, with 14 bases sitting between them. The CDR3 reads CSVERGIIGQFF. The CDR3 nucleotides are TGCAGCGTTGAAAGGGGGATAATAGGGCAGTTCTTC.

V and J are TRBV10-1 and TRBJ1-1; D perhaps matches TRBD1 (5 bases). The length of the CDR3 is 17 residues. Trimming shortened V by 8 bases and J by 1 base, and 23 bases separated the two germline ends. From germline, CDR1 is WNHNN and CDR2 SYGVQD (reference sequence). CDR3 sequence: CASGALLRGTGNTEAFF. CDR3 sequence (DNA): TGCGCCAGCGGAGCACTACTGAGGGGAACAGGGAACACTGAAGCTTTCTTT.

The rearrangement joins TRBV2 to TRBJ2-1; D not certain. V was trimmed by 3 bases and J by 1 base, leaving 13 bases between them. There are 16 residues in the CDR3. Germline V CDR1 and CDR2: SNHLY, FYNNEI. The CDR3 sequence: CASSDFIGWSYNEQFF. The DNA of the CDR3 is TGTGCCAGCAGTGACTTTATAGGGTGGTCCTACAATGAGCAGTTCTTC.

The J gene is TRBJ2-1, the V gene TRBV7-9; D gene uncertain. CDR3 length: 14 residues. Germline CDR1 is SEHNR and CDR2 is FQNEAQ (reference sequence). The ends were cut back, 5 bases at V and 5 bases at J, with 13 bases in the middle. Here the CDR3 reads CASSILEINNEQFF. The CDR3 nucleotides read TGTGCCAGCAGCATCTTAGAAATTAACAATGAGCAGTTCTTC.

The chain is built from TRBV27 and TRBJ2-7, with 7 bases lining up with TRBD1. V trimming: 4 bases; J trimming: 4 bases; junction bases outside the gene matches: 7. There are 14 residues in the CDR3. The germline CDR1 and CDR2 sequences are MNHEY and SMNVEV (reference sequence). In nucleotides, the CDR3 is TGTGCCAGCAGTTGGAGACAGGGTACTTACGAGCAGTACTTC. It encodes CASSWRQGTYEQYF.